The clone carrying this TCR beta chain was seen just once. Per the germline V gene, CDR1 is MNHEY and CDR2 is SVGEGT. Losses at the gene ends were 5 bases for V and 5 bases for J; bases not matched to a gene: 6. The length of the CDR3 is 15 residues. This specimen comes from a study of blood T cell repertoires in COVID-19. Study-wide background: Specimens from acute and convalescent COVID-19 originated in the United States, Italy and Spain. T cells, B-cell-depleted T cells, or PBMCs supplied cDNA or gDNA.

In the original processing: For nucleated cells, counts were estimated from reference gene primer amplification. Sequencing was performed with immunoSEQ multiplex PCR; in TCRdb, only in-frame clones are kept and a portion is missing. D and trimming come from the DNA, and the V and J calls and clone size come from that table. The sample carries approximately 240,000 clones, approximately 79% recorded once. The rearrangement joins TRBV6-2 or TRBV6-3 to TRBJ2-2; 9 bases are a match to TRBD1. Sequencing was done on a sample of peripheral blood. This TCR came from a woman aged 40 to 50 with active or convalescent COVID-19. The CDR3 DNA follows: TGTGCCAGCAGTAAACAGGGGGCGCGAACCGGGGAGCTGTTTTTT. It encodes CASSKQGARTGELFF.